This T cell receptor (beta chain) is from a study of shared clonotypes between healthy human individuals. Study findings and constraints: Blood was the only sampled material, and tissue repertoires likely differ.

Profiled with immunoSEQ multiplex PCR; TCRdb holds only in-frame clones, not every one. The table has roughly 1,000,000 clones, approximately 80% seen once. V trimming: 1 base; J trimming: 3 bases; junction bases outside the gene matches: 7. The germline CDR1 and CDR2 sequences are SGDLS and YYNGEE. The CDR3 covers 16 residues. As concerns this clone: The antigen is undetermined.

The chain uses TRBV9 and TRBJ2-7, with 10 bases lining up with TRBD2. This sequence was found in a man between 18 and 35 years old in good health. Some clones in this sample may be carry-over from other donors' samples. Sequenced sample: memory CD4+ T cells from PBMCs. Subset here: CD45RA-negative fraction. CDR3 DNA: TGTGCCAGCAGCGTATCTAGCGGGAGTAAGGTCTACGAGCAGTACTTC. This codes for CASSVSSGSKVYEQYF.